The 4 T cell receptor beta chains given below trace back to one sample, sequenced in a study of regulatory T cells in long-lasting Graves disease. HTBI primers from iRepertoire and Arm-PCR of CDR3 regions yielded the TCR beta libraries. MiXCR, applied by TCRdb to the multiplex PCR reads, yields one record per CDR3 protein. The repertoire holds about 610,000 distinct CDR3 sequences, with 15% to 20% as singletons. Documented time point: newly diagnosed GD, antithyroid drugs for less than 3 months. Extracted RNA from PBMCs served as the source of the TCR library. This sample also appeared in a second study, on T cells in Graves' hyperthyroidism and ophthalmopathy.

This material consisted of peripheral blood mononuclear cells (PBMCs), taken at new diagnosis, from a patient treated with antithyroid drugs. The receptors were gathered from a man between 18 and 29 years old with Graves disease.

At least ten counts were recorded for this clonotype. V usage is TRBV9 and J usage is TRBJ2-7; D remains ambiguous. The CDR3 runs 13 residues. In germline, CDR1 is SGDLS, CDR2 YYNGEE. V was clipped by 0 bases and J by 3 bases, with 7 bases between them. CDR3 coding DNA: TGTGCCAGCAGCGTAGGCCCCGGCTACGAGCAGTACTTC. Encoded protein: CASSVGPGYEQYF. The whole variable domain, remainder taken from reference TRBV9 and TRBJ2-7, is DSGVTQTPKHLITATGQRVTLRCSPRSGDLSVYWYQQSLDQGLQFLIQYYNGEERAKGNILERFSAQQFPDLHSELNLSSLELGDSALYFCASSVGPGYEQYFGPGTRLTVT.

V usage is TRBV3-1 and J usage is TRBJ2-3; 8 bases line up with TRBD2. With 5 bases clipped from V and 2 bases from J, the junction kept 9 bases outside the gene matches. Germline V gene data show CDR1 as LGHDT and CDR2 as YNNKEL (reference sequence). This CDR3 region has 16 residues. For the CDR3, the DNA is TGTGCCAGCAGCTATCTAAGCGGGAGTCCCACAGATACGCAGTATTTT. Protein: CASSYLSGSPTDTQYF.

The chain joins TRBV28 to TRBJ1-5; D not resolved. Germline values: CDR1 MDHEN, CDR2 SYDVKM. Trimming pared 3 bases from V and 0 bases from J, leaving 12 bases between. This CDR3 has 16 amino acids. The CDR3 is CASSFGISYSNQPQHF. Here the CDR3 DNA reads TGTGCCAGCAGTTTTGGGATCTCTTATAGCAATCAGCCCCAGCATTTT.

This clonotype turned up a few times. V and J are TRBV30 and TRBJ2-7; the D gene is possibly TRBD1 (7 bases). From germline, CDR1 is GTSNPN and CDR2 SVGIG (reference sequence). This CDR3 spans 16 amino acids. Between the trimmed V and J ends, which lost 1 base and 3 bases, there was a span of 19 bases. The CDR3 DNA sequence: TGTGCCTGGAGTGGGGGGGACAGTCAAGGTGGCTACGAGCAGTACTTC. This sequence encodes CAWSGGDSQGGYEQYF.